This T cell receptor (beta chain) was recorded in a study of pediatric ulcerative colitis. The rectum was sampled with one to two pinch biopsies at colonoscopy. General study results and limits: A couple of rectal CDR3 clonotypes occurred in all ulcerative colitis patients.

The germline CDR1 and CDR2 sequences are PRHDT and FYEKMQ (reference sequence). V lost 8 bases, J lost 3 bases, and 14 bases stayed unmatched. The CDR3 covers 16 residues. Comment on this clone: Its specificity is unknown.

Here immunoSEQ multiplex PCR was the method, and the copy in TCRdb shows in-frame clones only, minus some. This sample has some 43,000 clones; around 78% occur once, and the top ten carry about 4%. This sequence originates from a girl under 18 with moderate ulcerative colitis. Sequenced sample: gut tissue. The chain recombines TRBV13 with TRBJ2-7; the match to TRBD2 covers 9 bases. The CDR3 nucleotides read TGTGCCAGCTCTGGAGGCGGGAGGGCAATAAGCTACGAGCAGTACTTC. Protein product: CASSGGGRAISYEQYF.